The 22 T cell receptor beta chains below all came from one sample that was sequenced in a study of identical twins. In TCRdb, the 5' RACE reads were re-called with MiXCR into one record per CDR3 protein. Here the sample spans approximately 630,000 distinct CDR3 sequences, 7.1% being singletons. Separately, the same data were catalogued under a study of yellow fever vaccine responses in identical twins.

Sequencing was done on a sample of PBMCs. Receptor source: a woman aged 18-30 years in good health.

This clonotype was recorded a few times. This rearrangement joins TRBV12-3 or TRBV12-4 to TRBJ1-2, with a possible D match to TRBD1 (6 bases). The CDR3 is 13 residues long. V was shortened by 5 bases and J by 4 bases, with 11 bases between the two germline ends. The CDR3 reads CASSPQGTYGYTF. DNA of the CDR3: TGTGCCAGCAGTCCACAGGGTACCTATGGCTACACCTTC.

This clonotype was counted at least ten times. The CDR3 DNA follows: TGTGCCAGCAGCGTGGCGGACAGGGGGAACACTGAAGCTTTCTTT. Translating gives CASSVADRGNTEAFF. The chain has TRBV12-3 or TRBV12-4 and TRBJ1-1; the match to TRBD1 covers 9 bases. V lost 6 bases and J lost 1; bases outside the gene matches: 6. The CDR3 has 15 amino acids.

This clonotype was counted ten times or more. The V call is TRBV2, the J call TRBJ2-7; a possible D gene is TRBD1 (6 bases). This CDR3 comprises 14 residues. With 8 bases removed from V and 4 bases from J, the gap between germline ends came to 18 bases. Per the germline V gene, CDR1 is SNHLY and CDR2 is FYNNEI. The CDR3, as DNA: TGTGCCAGCGGGGGAGCCCGACAGGTTTACGAGCAGTACTTC. This translates into CASGGARQVYEQYF.

This clonotype was observed a few times. V usage is TRBV20-1 and J usage is TRBJ2-1; the D is unclear. Germline values: CDR1 DFQATT, CDR2 SNEGSKA (reference sequence). V was cut by 2 bases and J by 8 bases, with 13 bases left in between. This CDR3 is 13 amino acids long. CDR3 sequence reads: CSARLVLLDEQFF. The DNA for the CDR3 is TGCAGTGCTAGACTAGTCCTCTTGGATGAGCAGTTCTTC.

There are a few counts of this clonotype. The chain uses TRBV5-1 and TRBJ2-7, with 7 nucleotides matching TRBD2. V shed 4 bases, J shed 7 bases, and the junction held 11 bases outside the gene matches. Germline CDR1 and CDR2: SGHRS and YFSETQ. This CDR3 has 14 amino acids. The CDR3 coding sequence is TGCGCCAGCAGCCAATCGGGAGGATCGGAAGAGCAGTACTTC. Translation gives CASSQSGGSEEQYF.

This clonotype was recorded many times. This chain links TRBV29-1 with TRBJ1-1, with a possible D match to TRBD1 (6 bases). V was trimmed by 6 bases and J by 2 bases, leaving 16 bases between them. Per germline, CDR1 SQVTM and CDR2 ANQGSEA. The CDR3 covers 14 residues. For the CDR3, the DNA is TGCAGCGTCGCGACAACAGGGACCAACACTGAAGCTTTCTTT. It codes for CSVATTGTNTEAFF. Variable domain in full (rest from reference TRBV29-1 and TRBJ1-1): SAVISQKPSRDICQRGTSLTIQCQVDSQVTMMFWYRQQPGQSLTLIATANQGSEATYESGFVIDKFPISRPNLTFSTLTVSNMSPEDSSIYLCSVATTGTNTEAFFGQGTRLTVV.

V and J are TRBV4-1 and TRBJ2-2; maybe TRBD2 (7 bases). Germline V gives CDR1 MGHRA, CDR2 YSYEKL. Trimming cost V 0 bases and J 6 bases, with 14 bases left between them. The CDR3 spans 16 residues. DNA of the CDR3: TGCGCCAGCAGCCAAGAGGGACACCGGGGGGCCGGGGAGCTGTTTTTT. As protein: CASSQEGHRGAGELFF.

J is TRBJ1-5 and V is TRBV7-6; 8 bases agree with TRBD1. V shed 5 bases, J shed 3 bases, and the junction held 6 bases outside the gene matches. The CDR3 totals 15 residues. Germline CDR1 and CDR2: SGHVS and FNYEAQ. CDR3 bases: TGTGCCAGCAGCCCGACAGGGGAGAACAATCAGCCCCAGCATTTT. It is translated as CASSPTGENNQPQHF.

There are many counts of this clonotype. This chain links TRBV3-1 with TRBJ1-4; 8 positions agree with TRBD1. Germline V gives CDR1 LGHDT, CDR2 YNNKEL (reference sequence). The CDR3 is 14 amino acids. The J segment lost 6 bases and the V segment lost 4 bases, leaving 4 bases of the junction unmatched. The CDR3 spells CASSLRTGYEKLFF. CDR3 coding DNA: TGTGCCAGCAGCCTACGGACAGGGTATGAAAAACTGTTTTTT.

The chain combines TRBV6-5 with TRBJ2-4, with D tentatively TRBD1 or TRBD2 (5 bases each). Germline V CDR1 and CDR2: MNHEY, SVGAGI. V was shortened by 0 bases and J by 4 bases, with 16 bases between the two germline ends. The length of the CDR3 is 17 residues. CDR3 in DNA: TGTGCCAGCAGTTACTCGTCCATCCGGGACGAAAAAAACATTCAGTACTTC. Amino acid sequence: CASSYSSIRDEKNIQYF.

A few counts support this clonotype. This sequence joins TRBV20-1 and TRBJ2-5; D is perhaps TRBD1 (5 bases). Germline CDR1 DFQATT, CDR2 SNEGSKA (reference sequence). Trimming took off 6 bases at V and 8 bases at J, with 19 bases between the two ends. The CDR3 has 13 residues. Here the CDR3 DNA reads TGCAGTGCAGCCGGACAATCGACGGATACCCAGTACTTC. This sequence encodes CSAAGQSTDTQYF.

The rearrangement joins TRBV20-1 to TRBJ2-7; 11 bases are shared with TRBD2. Germline V lookup: CDR1 DFQATT, CDR2 SNEGSKA (reference sequence). V was clipped by 7 bases and J by 9 bases; unmatched bases: 8. The CDR3 extends over 12 amino acids. The DNA of the CDR3 is TGCAGTGTAATAGCGGGGGGGTTGTGGCAGTACGTC. Its protein is CSVIAGGLWQYV.

To note about this clonotype: A read error may produce the germline difference seen at one junction end. The genes are TRBV3-1 and TRBJ2-3, with 10 positions matching TRBD1. Germline values: CDR1 LGHDT, CDR2 YNNKEL (reference sequence). The CDR3 is 15 amino acids. CDR3 region: CASTQGTGVADTQYF. The CDR3 nucleotides are TGTGCCAGCACCCAAGGGACAGGGGTCGCAGATACGCAGTATTTT.

This clonotype was counted many times. The chain links TRBV20-1 to TRBJ1-5; tentative D call: TRBD1 (6 bases). The germline CDR1 and CDR2 sequences are DFQATT and SNEGSKA (reference sequence). The CDR3 is 15 residues long. The V and J ends lost 5 bases and 2 bases respectively, with 16 bases between them. As DNA, the CDR3 is TGCAGTGCTCCCACAGGGAGGGGAGGCAATCAGCCCCAGCATTTT. As protein: CSAPTGRGGNQPQHF.

In its sample, this clonotype was seen once. Possible read error: a much larger clone is one base away. The chain employs TRBV6-5 and TRBJ2-3; 14 bases match TRBD2. Germline V CDR1 and CDR2: MNHEY, SVGAGI. CDR3 length equals 17 residues. The V and J ends lost 1 base and 2 bases, in that order; junction bases with no gene match: 2. CDR3 amino acids: CASSYWTSGGFTDTQYF. For the CDR3, the DNA is TGTGCCAGCAGTTACTGGACTAGCGGGGGGTTCACAGATACGCAGTATTTT.

This clonotype was recorded many times. Sequence at one end of the junction differs from germline and may be a read error. The chain employs TRBV5-1 and TRBJ1-1; no reliable D call. Per germline, CDR1 SGHRS and CDR2 YFSETQ. This CDR3 is 12 amino acids long. The CDR3 region has the DNA TGTGCCAGCAGTCGAGGGAACACTGAAGCTTTCTTT. Residues: CASSRGNTEAFF.

There are many counts of this clonotype. The V gene is TRBV12-3 or TRBV12-4, the J gene TRBJ1-2, with a possible D match to TRBD1 (5 bases). This CDR3 spans 12 amino acids. V lost 5 bases and J 4 bases, leaving 8 bases between the germline ends. DNA for the CDR3: TGTGCCAGCAGTGTCAGGGTCTATGGCTACACCTTC. Encoded protein: CASSVRVYGYTF.

The V call is TRBV15, the J call TRBJ2-2, with D uncertain. The CDR3 spans 14 residues. V lost 1 base and J lost 6, with 9 bases in between. The germline gives CDR1 LNHNV, CDR2 YYDKDF (reference sequence). CDR3 DNA sequence: TGTGCCACCAGCAGAGTTGTTAGCCCCGGGGAGCTGTTTTTT. It translates to CATSRVVSPGELFF.

This clonotype appeared many times. This chain links TRBV6-5 with TRBJ1-5; D is uncertain. The CDR3 loop spans 14 amino acids. V was trimmed by 2 bases and J by 5 bases, leaving 10 bases between them. Germline CDR1 is MNHEY and CDR2 is SVGAGI. CDR3 bases: TGTGCCAGCAGTTACGCTTGGGGAGATCAGCCCCAGCATTTT. Translating gives CASSYAWGDQPQHF.

This chain links TRBV5-1 with TRBJ1-6; no clear D. This CDR3 contains 15 residues. V shed 4 bases and J shed 6 bases, with 14 bases lying between them. Germline assignment: CDR1 SGHRS and CDR2 YFSETQ. In DNA, the CDR3 is TGCGCCAGCAGCGTACAACAGAGACTTAATTCACCCCTCCACTTT. It is translated as CASSVQQRLNSPLHF.

This clonotype has just a few counts. The V call is TRBV6-1, the J call TRBJ1-2; 10 positions agree with TRBD1. With V trimmed by 3 bases and J by 8 bases, 3 bases remained unmatched. This CDR3 spans 13 amino acids. Looked up from germline, CDR1 is MNHNS and CDR2 is SASEGT. As DNA, the CDR3 is TGTGCCAGCAGTGATGGGGACAGGGGCGGCTACACCTTC. As protein: CASSDGDRGGYTF.

This clonotype was observed many times. The chain couples TRBV18 to TRBJ1-4, with TRBD1 as a possible D gene (6 bases). The V and J ends lost 8 bases and 10 bases respectively, with 20 bases between them. From germline, CDR1 is KGHSH and CDR2 LQKENI. The CDR3 runs to 14 residues. The CDR3 DNA follows: TGTGCCAGCCCAAGGGACAACTCGGCCGGAAAACTGTTTTTT. It codes for CASPRDNSAGKLFF. Looking up the rest from reference TRBV18 and TRBJ1-4 gives the full variable domain: NAGVMQNPRHLVRRRGQEARLRCSPMKGHSHVYWYRQLPEEGLKFMVYLQKENIIDESGMPKERFSAEFPKEGPSILRIQQVVRGDSAAYFCASPRDNSAGKLFFGSGTQLSVL.